The 31 T cell receptor beta chains below come from one sample, sequenced in a study of cytomegalovirus exposure and HLA in healthy donors. Primers for the PCR totalled 60 Vbeta and 13 Jbeta. TCRdb keeps only in-frame clones here, not all; method: immunoSEQ multiplex PCR. The table includes some 190,000 clones, 85% detected once. The source material was PBMCs. The source of these receptors is a boy aged 2 to 9 in good health and CMV-seronegative.

V usage is TRBV5-1 and J usage is TRBJ1-1; TRBD1 matches at 8 bases. The CDR3 length is 14 residues. Germline V gene sequence: CDR1 SGHRS, CDR2 YFSETQ. V lost 0 bases, J lost 6 bases, and 4 bases stayed unmatched. The CDR3 loop reads CASSLADRGSEAFF. The CDR3 nucleotides read TGCGCCAGCAGCTTGGCCGACAGGGGATCTGAAGCTTTCTTT.

J is TRBJ2-5 and V is TRBV5-1, with TRBD2 identical over 11 bases. V shed 4 bases and J 5 bases; nucleotides not matched to a gene: 10. The CDR3 has 16 residues. Germline values: CDR1 SGHRS, CDR2 YFSETQ. The DNA for the CDR3 is TGCGCCAGCAGCACACCTTTAGCGGGGGGGTTTGAGACCCAGTACTTC. Translated: CASSTPLAGGFETQYF. Using reference TRBV5-1 and TRBJ2-5 for the parts outside the CDR3, the full variable domain is KAGVTQTPRYLIKTRGQQVTLSCSPISGHRSVSWYQQTPGQGLQFLFEYFSETQRNKGNFPGRFSGRQFSNSRSEMNVSTLELGDSALYLCASSTPLAGGFETQYFGPGTRLLVL.

V is TRBV7-2 and J is TRBJ2-3; 13 bases are shared with TRBD2. The CDR3 sequence is 17 residues long. With 3 bases clipped from V and 0 bases from J, the junction kept 3 bases outside the gene matches. Germline values: CDR1 SGHTA, CDR2 FQGNSA. The CDR3 spells CASSLGLAGPSTDTQYF. CDR3 nucleotides: TGTGCCAGCAGCTTGGGACTAGCGGGGCCAAGCACAGATACGCAGTATTTT.

The rearrangement links TRBV9 to TRBJ2-7; possibly TRBD2 for D (7 bases). This CDR3 has 13 residues. Per germline, CDR1 SGDLS and CDR2 YYNGEE. Between the trimmed V and J ends, which lost 2 bases and 3 bases, there was a span of 9 bases. The CDR3 is CASSVGGLYEQYF. In DNA form, the CDR3 reads TGTGCCAGCAGCGTCGGGGGGCTCTACGAGCAGTACTTC.

The chain has TRBV19 and TRBJ2-1; tentatively, D is TRBD2 (7 bases). Germline-derived CDR1 and CDR2 are LNHDA and SQIVND (reference sequence). This CDR3 has 14 amino acids. The V end was cut by 7 bases, the J end by 0 bases, with 10 bases between. CDR3 protein: CASIGGVSYNEQFF. The DNA for the CDR3 is TGTGCCAGTATAGGGGGGGTCTCCTACAATGAGCAGTTCTTC.

This clone is a singleton in its sample. The chain links TRBV10-3 to TRBJ2-1; 10 bases match TRBD2. The CDR3 totals 17 residues. The germline V gene encodes CDR1 ENHRY and CDR2 SYGVKD. V was pared by 6 bases and J by 7 bases, with 15 bases of the junction left unmatched. The CDR3 coding sequence is TGTGCCATCAGAACCAGCCCCGGGACTAGCGTGGGAAATGAGCAGTTCTTC. Translation: CAIRTSPGTSVGNEQFF.

V gene TRBV28 combines with J gene TRBJ2-1; no clear D gene. V gave up 7 bases and J gave up 3 bases, with 4 bases separating them. The V gene's germline CDR1 is MDHEN and CDR2 SYDVKM. The length of the CDR3 is 11 residues. This CDR3 reads CASNYYNEQFF. The CDR3 DNA follows: TGTGCCAGCAACTACTACAATGAGCAGTTCTTC.

The J gene is TRBJ2-2, the V gene TRBV5-6; 10 nucleotides line up with TRBD1. J gave up 7 bases and V 3 bases, and 6 bases lay outside the gene matches. There are 15 residues in the CDR3. The germline gives CDR1 SGHDT, CDR2 YYEEEE. CDR3: CASSSPGQGNGELFF. The CDR3 DNA is TGTGCCAGCAGCTCCCCGGGACAGGGGAACGGGGAGCTGTTTTTT.

This chain joins TRBV5-1 and TRBJ2-2; D gene ambiguous. Germline V CDR1 and CDR2: SGHRS, YFSETQ. The CDR3 loop spans 13 amino acids. V was cut by 0 bases and J by 5 bases, with 5 bases left in between. CDR3 amino acids: CASSLELTGELFF. The DNA for the CDR3 is TGCGCCAGCAGCTTGGAACTTACCGGGGAGCTGTTTTTT.

This rearrangement joins TRBV7-9 to TRBJ1-3, with D perhaps matching TRBD1 (5 bases). With 5 bases removed from V and 1 base from J, the gap between germline ends came to 18 bases. CDR1 is SEHNR, CDR2 FQNEAQ, per germline (reference sequence). This CDR3 comprises 17 residues. The CDR3 loop reads CASSTSTGPVSGNTIYF. CDR3 nucleotide sequence: TGTGCCAGCAGCACCTCAACAGGTCCTGTATCTGGAAACACCATATATTTT. Together with reference TRBV7-9 and TRBJ1-3, the CDR3 gives the full variable domain: DTGVSQNPRHKITKRGQNVTFRCDPISEHNRLYWYRQTLGQGPEFLTYFQNEAQLEKSRLLSDRFSAERPKGSFSTLEIQRTEQGDSAMYLCASSTSTGPVSGNTIYFGEGSWLTVV.

The rearrangement links TRBV29-1 to TRBJ2-5; 7 bases map to TRBD2. Germline V lookup: CDR1 SQVTM, CDR2 ANQGSEA. Trimming at V came to 4 bases and at J to 5 bases, leaving 13 bases not matched to a gene. The CDR3 covers 15 residues. This chain's CDR3 is CSVVASGILRETQYF. The CDR3 nucleotides read TGCAGCGTTGTGGCTAGCGGAATTCTACGGGAGACCCAGTACTTC. Full variable domain (missing parts from reference TRBV29-1 and TRBJ2-5): SAVISQKPSRDICQRGTSLTIQCQVDSQVTMMFWYRQQPGQSLTLIATANQGSEATYESGFVIDKFPISRPNLTFSTLTVSNMSPEDSSIYLCSVVASGILRETQYFGPGTRLLVL.

This rearrangement joins TRBV6-1 to TRBJ2-7, with D possibly being TRBD1 (5 bases). Germline CDR1 is MNHNS and CDR2 is SASEGT. V shed 7 bases and J shed 4 bases, with 8 bases lying between them. This CDR3 spans 11 amino acids. The CDR3 here is CASIQGYEQYF. CDR3 DNA sequence: TGTGCCAGCATCCAGGGATACGAGCAGTACTTC.

The chain employs TRBV6-6 and TRBJ2-3, with D unresolved. CDR1 MNHNY and CDR2 SVGAGI come from the germline V gene (reference sequence). The CDR3 extends over 11 amino acids. Trimming removed 5 bases from V and 3 bases from J, with 3 bases in between. This CDR3 is CASSQTDTQYF. In nucleotides, the CDR3 is TGTGCCAGCAGTCAAACAGATACGCAGTATTTT.

The J gene is TRBJ1-5, the V gene TRBV11-2; a possible D gene is TRBD1 (5 bases). The CDR3 has 18 amino acids. V was cut by 5 bases and J by 3 bases, with 23 bases left in between. Germline lookup yields CDR1 SGHAT and CDR2 FQNNGV. CDR3 residues: CASSPRTVGRGDNQPQHF. CDR3 DNA: TGTGCCAGCAGCCCCCGTACGGTGGGGAGGGGAGACAATCAGCCCCAGCATTTT.

The V call is TRBV6-1, the J call TRBJ2-3, with 12 bases lining up with TRBD2. V was pared by 4 bases and J by 2 bases, with 7 bases of the junction left unmatched. In germline, CDR1 is MNHNS, CDR2 SASEGT. The CDR3 has 17 amino acids. In nucleotides, the CDR3 is TGTGCCAGCAGTGCACTGACTAGCGGGGGACTCACAGATACGCAGTATTTT. Translating gives CASSALTSGGLTDTQYF.

The chain links TRBV19 to TRBJ1-5, with D possibly being TRBD1 (6 bases). This CDR3 is 18 amino acids long. The germline V gene encodes CDR1 LNHDA and CDR2 SQIVND (reference sequence). Deletions cut 5 bases from V and 5 bases from J, with 25 bases between. Here the CDR3 reads CASSHPRTARGQDQPQHF. For the CDR3, the DNA is TGTGCCAGTAGTCACCCACGAACCGCTAGGGGACAAGATCAGCCCCAGCATTTT.

V is TRBV13 and J is TRBJ2-3; 7 nucleotides align to TRBD2. V shed 0 bases, J shed 8 bases, and the junction held 8 bases outside the gene matches. This CDR3 comprises 15 residues. CDR1 and CDR2 from the germline V gene are PRHDT and FYEKMQ (reference sequence). The CDR3 reads CASSLGRQGGATQYF. The CDR3 DNA reads TGTGCCAGCAGCTTAGGACGTCAGGGAGGGGCTACGCAGTATTTT.

This chain connects TRBV6-4 to TRBJ2-2, with 7 bases aligning to TRBD1. There are 13 residues in the CDR3. CDR1 and CDR2 (germline): MRHNA, SNTAGT. Trimming removed 8 bases from V and 7 bases from J; junction bases left unmatched: 7. The CDR3 sequence is CASQRGLGGELFF. Written as DNA, the CDR3 is TGTGCCAGCCAGAGGGGGCTGGGCGGGGAGCTGTTTTTT.

V and J are TRBV28 and TRBJ1-6; 7 bases map to TRBD1. CDR1 and CDR2 (germline): MDHEN, SYDVKM. The V gene end was trimmed by 3 bases and the J gene end by 7 bases; junction bases not matched to a gene: 6. The length of the CDR3 is 15 residues. Here the CDR3 reads CASSFNRGGNSPLHF. Written as DNA, the CDR3 is TGTGCCAGCAGTTTCAACAGGGGAGGCAATTCACCCCTCCACTTT.

The J gene is TRBJ1-4, the V gene TRBV7-6; a weak D match, TRBD1 (5 bases). Germline assignment: CDR1 SGHVS and CDR2 FNYEAQ. V was clipped by 1 base and J by 3 bases, with 12 bases between them. This CDR3 contains 16 residues. The CDR3 sequence: CASSLVGGSANEKLFF. The CDR3 nucleotides read TGTGCCAGCAGCTTAGTGGGGGGATCGGCTAATGAAAAACTGTTTTTT.

The V call is TRBV6-1, the J call TRBJ1-5; 7 bases agree with TRBD1. The CDR3 runs 13 residues. Trimming removed 10 bases from V and 3 bases from J; junction bases left unmatched: 6. Germline V gene sequence: CDR1 MNHNS, CDR2 SASEGT. DNA of the CDR3: TGTGCCACCGGGACAGATTTCAATCAGCCCCAGCATTTT. Translating it yields CATGTDFNQPQHF.

The chain couples TRBV7-7 to TRBJ1-3, with a weak D call TRBD1 (6 bases). Germline-derived CDR1 and CDR2 are SSHAT and FNYEAQ (reference sequence). Between the trimmed V and J ends, which lost 1 base and 4 bases, there was a span of 11 bases. The CDR3 loop spans 15 amino acids. The CDR3 region is CASSLGQGSGNTIYF. CDR3 nucleotides: TGTGCCAGCAGCTTAGGGCAGGGGTCCGGAAACACCATATATTTT.

This clone has a single count. This rearrangement joins TRBV28 to TRBJ2-4; TRBD1 aligns across 10 bases. Per the germline V gene, CDR1 is MDHEN and CDR2 is SYDVKM. The CDR3 extends over 17 amino acids. V trimming: 6 bases; J trimming: 1 base; junction bases outside the gene matches: 9. The CDR3 nucleotides are TGTGCCAGCAGCCAAGGGACAGGGGATTGGGCCAAAAACATTCAGTACTTC. This encodes CASSQGTGDWAKNIQYF.

The CDR3 nucleotides are TGTGCCAGCAGCGCGGGAGCGGGCGAGCAGTACTTC. Translation gives CASSAGAGEQYF. The rearrangement links TRBV5-4 to TRBJ2-7; 7 bases align to TRBD2. Unmatched junction bases numbered 4, after V lost 4 bases and J lost 6 bases. Looked up from germline, CDR1 is SGHNT and CDR2 is YYREEE (reference sequence). This CDR3 is built from 12 residues.

The gene calls are TRBV6-6 and TRBJ2-2; TRBD1 aligns across 8 bases. Germline CDR1 and CDR2: MNHNY and SVGAGI (reference sequence). V lost 0 bases and J lost 3; bases outside the gene matches: 0. The CDR3 extends over 15 amino acids. Here the CDR3 reads CASSYSGQDTGELFF. In nucleotides, the CDR3 is TGTGCCAGCAGTTACTCGGGACAGGACACCGGGGAGCTGTTTTTT.

The chain couples TRBV15 to TRBJ2-2, with TRBD1 matching 7 bases. V gave up 1 base and J gave up 0 bases; unmatched junction bases: 5. The CDR3 is 17 amino acids. From germline, CDR1 is LNHNV and CDR2 YYDKDF (reference sequence). This CDR3 reads CATSRAYRGPNTGELFF. The CDR3 DNA follows: TGTGCCACCAGCAGAGCGTACAGGGGCCCGAACACCGGGGAGCTGTTTTTT.

This clone was observed a single time. The chain joins TRBV5-1 to TRBJ1-3, with no clear D. The V and J ends lost 0 bases and 2 bases respectively, with 6 bases between them. Germline V lookup: CDR1 SGHRS, CDR2 YFSETQ. This CDR3 spans 14 amino acids. In nucleotides, the CDR3 is TGCGCCAGCAGCTTGGGGGCACCTGGAAACACCATATATTTT. Its translation: CASSLGAPGNTIYF.

The chain joins TRBV28 to TRBJ2-1; D possibly corresponds to TRBD1 (5 bases). Trimming removed 6 bases at V and 10 bases at J, with 10 bases between. Germline values: CDR1 MDHEN, CDR2 SYDVKM. There are 11 residues in the CDR3. The CDR3 DNA follows: TGTGCCAGCAGCCCCAACAGGGAGCAGTTCTTC. Its protein product is CASSPNREQFF.

The rearrangement joins TRBV5-1 to TRBJ2-7; 7 nucleotides agree with TRBD2. In germline, CDR1 is SGHRS, CDR2 YFSETQ. The CDR3 consists of 17 residues. With V trimmed by 4 bases and J by 0 bases, 13 bases remained unmatched. In nucleotides, the CDR3 is TGCGCCAGCAGCGCCACGCAGCGGGGCGCTAGCTCCTACGAGCAGTACTTC. Protein: CASSATQRGASSYEQYF. The entire variable domain, with the rest obtained from reference TRBV5-1 and TRBJ2-7, is as follows: KAGVTQTPRYLIKTRGQQVTLSCSPISGHRSVSWYQQTPGQGLQFLFEYFSETQRNKGNFPGRFSGRQFSNSRSEMNVSTLELGDSALYLCASSATQRGASSYEQYFGPGTRLTVT.

The rearrangement uses TRBV7-8 and TRBJ1-6; no definite D call. CDR3 length: 15 amino acids. Trimming removed 4 bases from V and 9 bases from J, with 16 bases in between. The germline CDR1 and CDR2 sequences are SGHVS and FQNEAQ. The chain's CDR3 is CASSSPAVSGSPLHF. CDR3 nucleotides: TGTGCCAGCAGCTCCCCGGCGGTTTCTGGTTCACCCCTCCACTTT.

The V and J genes are TRBV5-4 and TRBJ1-1, with 8 bases fitting TRBD1. Trimming at V came to 7 bases and at J to 3 bases, leaving 8 bases not matched to a gene. Germline loops: CDR1 SGHNT, CDR2 YYREEE (reference sequence). The CDR3 is 14 residues long. The chain's CDR3 is CASSPGGRYTEAFF. CDR3 bases: TGTGCCAGCTCCCCAGGGGGCAGGTACACTGAAGCTTTCTTT.